Listed here are 29 T cell receptor beta chains from one sample, sequenced in a study of T cell responses to AZD1222 COVID-19 vaccine. Generated by immunoSEQ multiplex PCR, the TCRdb table keeps only in-frame clones and is missing some. The table has approximately 150,000 clones, about 92% seen once; the top ten hold roughly 1.5%. Sequenced here: peripheral blood, sampled 28 days after the second AZD1222 dose. The receptor set was obtained from an adult who received the AZD1222 COVID-19 vaccine.

CDR3 coding DNA: TGTGCCAGCATCACAGGGGGCGATAGCAATCAGCCCCAGCATTTT. Translated: CASITGGDSNQPQHF. V is TRBV19 and J is TRBJ1-5; 9 bases are shared with TRBD1. Germline-derived CDR1 and CDR2 are LNHDA and SQIVND (reference sequence). The CDR3 length is 15 residues. The trim removed 9 bases at V and 0 bases at J, leaving 6 bases unmatched.

CDR3 DNA: TGTGCCAGCAGTGACGTAGGCCTCACAGGGGCAACTAATGAAAAACTGTTTTTT. Protein sequence: CASSDVGLTGATNEKLFF. The J gene is TRBJ1-4, the V gene TRBV28; 7 nucleotides match TRBD1. The germline V gene has CDR1 MDHEN and CDR2 SYDVKM. The ends lost 5 bases at V and 0 bases at J; junction bases unmatched: 12. This CDR3 region has 18 residues.

V gene TRBV5-1 combines with J gene TRBJ1-2; no firm D call. The germline V and J ends were trimmed by 0 bases and 4 bases, with 16 bases remaining between them. The CDR3 has 16 amino acids. Germline V CDR1 and CDR2: SGHRS, YFSETQ. The CDR3 DNA follows: TGCGCCAGCAGCTTGGATGTTGGCAGTGCTATCTATGGCTACACCTTC. As protein: CASSLDVGSAIYGYTF. The full variable domain, completed using reference TRBV5-1 and TRBJ1-2, is KAGVTQTPRYLIKTRGQQVTLSCSPISGHRSVSWYQQTPGQGLQFLFEYFSETQRNKGNFPGRFSGRQFSNSRSEMNVSTLELGDSALYLCASSLDVGSAIYGYTFGSGTRLTVV.

The chain employs TRBV6-6 and TRBJ1-5, with 7 bases lining up with TRBD1. This CDR3 contains 18 residues. With 5 bases clipped from V and 4 bases from J, the junction kept 17 bases outside the gene matches. Germline CDR1 reads MNHNY; CDR2 reads SVGAGI (reference sequence). The CDR3 protein is CASSRPGKATGDNQPQHF. The DNA of the CDR3 is TGTGCCAGCAGTCGACCCGGAAAGGCAACAGGGGATAATCAGCCCCAGCATTTT.

CDR3 region: CATSVTGAQETQYF. DNA for the CDR3: TGTGCCACCAGTGTTACAGGGGCCCAAGAGACCCAGTACTTC. The chain carries TRBV24-1 and TRBJ2-5; 7 nucleotides line up with TRBD1. Germline V lookup: CDR1 KGHDR, CDR2 SFDVKD. V dropped 5 bases and J dropped 1; count of bases not matched to a gene: 3. The CDR3 spans 14 residues.

CDR3 sequence: CASSWGGFAGQTYEQYF. DNA of the CDR3: TGTGCCAGCAGCTGGGGGGGATTTGCGGGTCAAACCTACGAGCAGTACTTC. The rearrangement uses TRBV7-2 and TRBJ2-7; 7 nucleotides agree with TRBD2. Germline V gene data show CDR1 as SGHTA and CDR2 as FQGNSA. V gave up 4 bases and J gave up 2 bases; unmatched junction bases: 14. CDR3 size: 17 residues.

Here the CDR3 reads CASSDRSGGDTDTQYF. The CDR3 DNA reads TGTGCCAGCAGTGACCGGAGCGGGGGAGATACAGATACGCAGTATTTT. V and J are TRBV6-4 and TRBJ2-3; 8 bases are shared with TRBD2. Germline trimming cut 2 bases from V and 3 bases from J; bases unmatched to any gene: 7. The CDR3 totals 16 residues. Looked up from germline, CDR1 is MRHNA and CDR2 is SNTAGT.

The chain employs TRBV18 and TRBJ2-5; 11 bases fit TRBD2. CDR1 and CDR2 (germline): KGHSH, LQKENI. With V trimmed by 0 bases and J by 3 bases, 0 bases remained unmatched. This CDR3 comprises 15 residues. CDR3 bases: TGTGCCAGCTCACCACCGGGACTAGCGGAAGAGACCCAGTACTTC. This encodes CASSPPGLAEETQYF.

The chain carries TRBV13 and TRBJ2-1; D call uncertain. The V end was cut by 5 bases, the J end by 7 bases, with 15 bases between. Germline V lookup: CDR1 PRHDT, CDR2 FYEKMQ (reference sequence). The CDR3 covers 14 residues. This chain's CDR3 is CASSTPTRYNEQFF. CDR3 bases: TGTGCCAGCAGCACACCGACTCGCTATAATGAGCAGTTCTTC.

CDR3: CASSPSGITGELFF. CDR3 sequence (DNA): TGTGCCAGCAGCCCTAGCGGGATTACCGGGGAGCTGTTTTTT. The V and J genes are TRBV9 and TRBJ2-2; 9 bases align to TRBD2. J gave up 5 bases and V 4 bases, and 3 bases lay outside the gene matches. The germline gives CDR1 SGDLS, CDR2 YYNGEE. The CDR3 has 14 amino acids.

The rearrangement links TRBV7-9 to TRBJ1-3; D may be TRBD1 (6 bases). Germline assignment: CDR1 SEHNR and CDR2 FQNEAQ (reference sequence). The length of the CDR3 is 15 residues. The V end lost 7 bases, the J end lost 0 bases, and 13 bases lay between the germline ends. This CDR3 reads CASTRSGASGNTIYF. The CDR3 DNA sequence: TGTGCCAGCACCCGATCAGGGGCCTCTGGAAACACCATATATTTT.

The CDR3 region has the DNA TGTGCCAGCAGTTTTGGGCAGGGTGGCTACGAGCAGTACTTC. Translating it yields CASSFGQGGYEQYF. The chain is built from TRBV27 and TRBJ2-7; D might be TRBD1 (5 bases). The V gene's germline CDR1 is MNHEY and CDR2 SMNVEV (reference sequence). V was trimmed by 3 bases and J by 3 bases, leaving 12 bases between them. The CDR3 spans 14 residues.

This clone has just one count. The chain couples TRBV27 to TRBJ1-1; D not certain. There are 13 residues in the CDR3. Germline V gene lookup returns CDR1 MNHEY and CDR2 SMNVEV (reference sequence). V was trimmed by 2 bases and J by 6 bases, leaving 10 bases between them. The CDR3 coding sequence is TGTGCCAGCAGTTTAATAGGGTCGCCTGAAGCTTTCTTT. This codes for CASSLIGSPEAFF.

The chain links TRBV7-2 to TRBJ2-3, with 10 bases fitting TRBD2. Germline assignment: CDR1 SGHTA and CDR2 FQGNSA. V trimming: 3 bases; J trimming: 0 bases; junction bases outside the gene matches: 12. The CDR3 has 19 amino acids. This chain's CDR3 is CASSFLLLAGPTSTDTQYF. The CDR3, as DNA: TGTGCCAGCAGCTTCCTTCTACTAGCGGGGCCAACTAGCACAGATACGCAGTATTTT.

The gene calls are TRBV7-9 and TRBJ2-7; D is uncertain. This CDR3 comprises 14 residues. Germline-derived CDR1 and CDR2 are SEHNR and FQNEAQ (reference sequence). The V end was cut by 4 bases, the J end by 6 bases, with 16 bases between. The CDR3, as DNA: TGTGCCAGCAGCTCTCCCCAGGAAAGAGGCGAGCAGTACTTC. Its protein is CASSSPQERGEQYF.

This chain uses TRBV6-5 with TRBJ1-5, with 8 bases identical to TRBD1. The CDR3 is 15 amino acids. Germline CDR1 reads MNHEY; CDR2 reads SVGAGI. V lost 0 bases to trimming and J lost 2 bases; unmatched junction nucleotides: 0. CDR3 sequence: CASSYSGQGNQPQHF. The CDR3 DNA is TGTGCCAGCAGTTACTCGGGACAGGGCAATCAGCCCCAGCATTTT.

The chain has TRBV18 and TRBJ1-3, with TRBD1 as a possible D gene (6 bases). This CDR3 comprises 16 residues. Deletions cut 3 bases from V and 0 bases from J, with 12 bases between. Germline CDR1 KGHSH, CDR2 LQKENI. The chain's CDR3 is CASSPGTGSSGNTIYF. The DNA of the CDR3 is TGTGCCAGCTCACCCGGAACAGGGAGCTCTGGAAACACCATATATTTT.

The rearrangement joins TRBV30 to TRBJ2-5; 15 nucleotides line up with TRBD2. Looked up from germline, CDR1 is GTSNPN and CDR2 is SVGIG (reference sequence). The CDR3 is 19 amino acids. V trimming: 5 bases; J trimming: 4 bases; junction bases outside the gene matches: 17. DNA of the CDR3: TGTGCCTGGGTGCCCCCCCGAGGGACTAGCGGGAGGATTAGAGAGACCCAGTACTTC. As protein: CAWVPPRGTSGRIRETQYF.

This rearrangement joins TRBV19 to TRBJ2-7, with TRBD2 identical over 8 bases. Germline CDR1 LNHDA, CDR2 SQIVND (reference sequence). The trim removed 4 bases at V and 2 bases at J, leaving 10 bases unmatched. The CDR3 is made up of 16 amino acids. This CDR3 is CASSTAGLALTYEQYF. The CDR3 DNA reads as TGTGCCAGTAGTACCGCCGGACTAGCACTTACCTACGAGCAGTACTTC.

The chain uses TRBV6-5 and TRBJ1-3, with 7 bases lining up with TRBD1. The V segment lost 8 bases and the J segment 4 bases; nucleotides outside the gene matches: 5. Germline values: CDR1 MNHEY, CDR2 SVGAGI. CDR3 length equals 13 residues. The CDR3 DNA reads TGTGCCAGCCAAGGGGGCGAAGGAAACACCATATATTTT. This encodes CASQGGEGNTIYF.

The chain employs TRBV29-1 and TRBJ1-1; TRBD1 matches at 11 bases. This CDR3 has 14 residues. Germline-derived CDR1 and CDR2 are SQVTM and ANQGSEA. The trim removed 3 bases at V and 6 bases at J, leaving 6 bases unmatched. The CDR3 DNA sequence: TGCAGCGTTGACCGGACAGGGGGCGAGGCTGAAGCTTTCTTT. Translated, it gives CSVDRTGGEAEAFF.

This chain uses TRBV2 with TRBJ1-5; D is undetermined. Deletions cut 2 bases from V and 3 bases from J, with 11 bases between. Germline values: CDR1 SNHLY, CDR2 FYNNEI. CDR3 size: 15 residues. The CDR3 spells CASSELSGFNQPQHF. CDR3 bases: TGTGCCAGCAGTGAACTCTCAGGATTCAATCAGCCCCAGCATTTT.

The gene calls are TRBV19 and TRBJ1-3; possible D gene TRBD1, 6 bases. With 2 bases removed from V and 1 base from J, the gap between germline ends came to 9 bases. The CDR3 covers 15 residues. Germline loops: CDR1 LNHDA, CDR2 SQIVND (reference sequence). The CDR3 nucleotides are TGTGCCAGTAGTATAATACAGGGATCTGGAAACACCATATATTTT. The encoded protein is CASSIIQGSGNTIYF.

This clone came up once. The V call is TRBV7-9, the J call TRBJ1-4; D remains ambiguous. The CDR3 is 14 amino acids. V gave up 3 bases and J gave up 8 bases, with 13 bases separating them. Germline V gene lookup returns CDR1 SEHNR and CDR2 FQNEAQ (reference sequence). CDR3 DNA sequence: TGTGCCAGCAGCTTCCTCGAAGGGAGCGAAAAACTGTTTTTT. This codes for CASSFLEGSEKLFF.

The V and J genes are TRBV19 and TRBJ2-5, with 10 positions matching TRBD2. This CDR3 is 16 amino acids long. The germline CDR1 and CDR2 sequences are LNHDA and SQIVND (reference sequence). The trim removed 4 bases at V and 0 bases at J, leaving 5 bases unmatched. The CDR3, as DNA: TGTGCCAGTAGTAGACTAGCGGGTATAAACCAAGAGACCCAGTACTTC. It yields the protein CASSRLAGINQETQYF.

V usage is TRBV7-3 and J usage is TRBJ1-1, with 9 bases aligning to TRBD1. From germline, CDR1 is SGHTA and CDR2 FQGTGA. The CDR3 consists of 14 residues. The V and J ends lost 2 bases and 10 bases, in that order; junction bases with no gene match: 8. DNA of the CDR3: TGTGCCAGCAGCTTAGGGGAACCGGGACAGGGAGCTTTCTTT. Translation: CASSLGEPGQGAFF.

In its sample, this clone was seen a few times. The rearrangement joins TRBV2 to TRBJ1-6, with D unresolved. Between the trimmed V and J ends, which lost 4 bases and 0 bases, there was a span of 13 bases. Germline assignment: CDR1 SNHLY and CDR2 FYNNEI. The CDR3 has 17 amino acids. CDR3 nucleotide sequence: TGTGCCAGCAGTGCCAGGACCCTTAGCTCCTATAATTCACCCCTCCACTTT. Residues: CASSARTLSSYNSPLHF.

The rearrangement joins TRBV9 to TRBJ1-2; 10 nucleotides line up with TRBD1. This CDR3 spans 14 amino acids. Trimming cost V 5 bases and J 7 bases; bases outside gene matches: 8. Germline assignment: CDR1 SGDLS and CDR2 YYNGEE. In DNA form, the CDR3 reads TGTGCCAGCAGGCCGACAGGGGGCGCGTTTGGCTACACCTTC. Protein sequence: CASRPTGGAFGYTF.

This clone appeared once. The rearrangement uses TRBV19 and TRBJ1-1, with 7 bases lining up with TRBD1. The CDR3 runs to 16 residues. Unmatched junction bases numbered 13, after V lost 4 bases and J lost 5 bases. Germline CDR1 reads LNHDA; CDR2 reads SQIVND (reference sequence). CDR3 sequence (DNA): TGTGCCAGTAGTAGACTCGACAGGGTAGGGACAACTGAAGCTTTCTTT. Translation: CASSRLDRVGTTEAFF.